This T cell receptor (beta chain) was observed in a study of blood T cell repertoires in COVID-19 (TCRdb year 2020). A note on the overall study: Collaborator samples came from the United States, Italy and Spain and covered acute and convalescent phases of COVID-19. A freely available public database, intended as a resource for researchers studying the immune response to SARS-CoV-2, is where the repertoires were released. The samples were drawn from two sources: the first 160 participants of the ongoing ImmuneRACE study, and 1,200 or so subjects contributed by 6 global collaborators. A de-identified subject ID, COVID-19 status, age in years and sex were almost always included in the sample metadata. Where available, HLA class I and class II types were taken from metadata supplied by the sample provider and were not determined by assay-based typing. The prospective study material was composed of cDNA or gDNA derived from T cells, B-cell-depleted T cells, or PBMCs. Deeply sampled blood TCRbeta repertoires from subjects exposed to, actively infected with, or recovered from COVID-19 were included in the dataset. The paper as a whole reports these results and caveats: The amount of clinical and demographic metadata varied by source and participant and was provided uncurated.

A single count supports this clone. The specificity of this receptor is unknown. Within one base of it there is no much larger clone, and no base qualities were kept. Collaborating institutions collected whole blood in K2EDTA tubes following their own protocols. For TCRbeta analysis, collaborator samples were shipped as frozen whole blood, as isolated PBMCs, or as DNA extracted from either sample type. The CDR3 sequence holds 23 residues, the cysteine and phenylalanine included. Only the CDR3 part of the read is kept: 69 bases, read in frame from the first base. Based on the germline V gene, the CDR1 and CDR2 sequences are ENHRY and SYGVKD. V and J lose 0 bases and 3 bases, and a span of 30 bases separates them. TCRbeta CDR3 regions were amplified from genomic DNA using the immunoSEQ Assay, a bias-controlled multiplex PCR. On the study's bioinformatics: The number of nucleated cells in each sample was estimated from the amplification of reference gene primers within the assay. To quantify the absolute abundance of each unique TCRbeta CDR3 rearrangement, sequence reads were collapsed and filtered. For each sample, productive Simpson clonality was calculated as the square root of Simpson's diversity index over productive rearrangements. In its TCRdb copy, this immuneACCESS table keeps in-frame sequences only and misses some clones. Where compared with another copy, unresolved V genes explain less than half of these, and the others have no known cause. Clonal size and the V and J genes are those of that table, whereas D and trimming came from the DNA. The sample table holds about half a million clones, of which 80% to 90% were seen once. The ten largest clones capture roughly 3.1% of the sample.

The V and J segments used are TRBV10-3 and TRBJ1-6; 6 matching bases give a weak D call of TRBD1. The sequenced sample was peripheral blood. The clonotype was recovered from a human donor in a cohort sampled during active COVID-19. The CDR3 amino acid sequence is: CAISESSLRAGAPINLYNSPLHF. The nucleotide sequence reads TGTGCCATCAGTGAGTCGAGCCTTCGGGCGGGGGCCCCTATCAACCTCTATAATTCACCCCTCCACTTT.